The clone carrying this T cell receptor (beta chain) occurred a few times. The data belong to a study of shared clonotypes between healthy human individuals. Germline CDR1 is SEHNR and CDR2 is FQNEAQ (reference sequence). This CDR3 contains 14 residues. Trimming removed 5 bases from V and 5 bases from J, with 15 bases in between. Generated by immunoSEQ multiplex PCR, the TCRdb table keeps only in-frame clones and is missing some. Among 550,000 to 850,000 clones listed, 74% were seen once. The specimen was memory CD4+ T cells sorted from blood. Specified subset: CD45RA-negative fraction. This TCR was sampled from a woman aged 25 to 39 in good health. V gene TRBV7-9 combines with J gene TRBJ1-1; tentative D call: TRBD1 (6 bases). The CDR3 spells CASSPDEGGTEAFF. CDR3 sequence (DNA): TGTGCCAGCAGCCCGGACGAGGGGGGAACTGAAGCTTTCTTT.